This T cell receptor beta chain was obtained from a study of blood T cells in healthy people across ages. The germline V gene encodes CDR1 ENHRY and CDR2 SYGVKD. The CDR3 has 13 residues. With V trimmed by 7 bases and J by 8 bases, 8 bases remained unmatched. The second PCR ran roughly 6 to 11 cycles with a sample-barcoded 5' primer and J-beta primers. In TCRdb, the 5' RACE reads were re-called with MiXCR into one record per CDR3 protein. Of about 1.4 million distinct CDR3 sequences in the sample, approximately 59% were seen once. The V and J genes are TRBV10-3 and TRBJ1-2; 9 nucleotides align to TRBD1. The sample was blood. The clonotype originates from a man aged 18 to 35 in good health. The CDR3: CAITGDRVGGYTF. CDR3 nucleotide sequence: TGTGCCATCACCGGGGACAGGGTGGGCGGCTACACCTTC.